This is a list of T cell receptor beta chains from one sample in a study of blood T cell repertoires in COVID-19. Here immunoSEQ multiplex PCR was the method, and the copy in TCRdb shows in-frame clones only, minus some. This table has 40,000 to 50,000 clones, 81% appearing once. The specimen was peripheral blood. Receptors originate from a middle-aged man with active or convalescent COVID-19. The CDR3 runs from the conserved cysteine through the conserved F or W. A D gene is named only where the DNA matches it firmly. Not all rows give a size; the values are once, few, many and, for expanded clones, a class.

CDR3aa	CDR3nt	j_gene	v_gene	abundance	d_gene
CASSYGVPNYGYTF	TGTGCCAGCAGTTACGGAGTCCCTAACTATGGCTACACCTTC	TRBJ1-2	TRBV6-5	NA	NA
CASSHNLGLAGGEQFF	TGTGCCAGCAGTCATAACTTGGGACTAGCGGGGGGTGAGCAGTTCTTC	TRBJ2-1	TRBV27	NA	TRBD2
CASSSLEQTNEKLFF	TGTGCCAGCAGCTCCCTAGAGCAAACTAATGAAAAACTGTTTTTT	TRBJ1-4	TRBV7-9	NA	NA
CASSGQGASTNEKLFF	TGTGCCAGCAGTGGACAGGGGGCTTCAACTAATGAAAAACTGTTTTTT	TRBJ1-4	TRBV7-2	NA	TRBD1
CASSRRLAGGHETQYF	TGTGCCAGCAGTCGGAGACTAGCGGGGGGGCATGAGACCCAGTACTTC	TRBJ2-5	TRBV27	NA	TRBD2
CASSQGETEKLFF	TGTGCCAGCAGCCAAGGGGAGACCGAAAAACTGTTTTTT	TRBJ1-4	TRBV14	NA	NA
CARTGGPYGYTF	TGTGCCAGGACAGGGGGACCCTATGGCTACACCTTC	TRBJ1-2	TRBV30	NA	TRBD1
CASSEQGTGNTIYF	TGTGCCAGCAGTGAACAGGGGACTGGAAACACCATATATTTT	TRBJ1-3	TRBV2	NA	NA
CTSSDRQGPAYEQYF	TGCACCAGCAGCGACCGACAGGGGCCTGCCTACGAGCAGTACTTC	TRBJ2-7	TRBV1	NA	NA
CASSAARGQNTEAFF	TGTGCCAGCAGCGCAGCCAGGGGACAAAACACTGAAGCTTTCTTT	TRBJ1-1	TRBV5-4	NA	NA
CASSLTGSSYNEQFF	TGTGCCAGCAGCTTGACAGGGAGCTCCTACAATGAGCAGTTCTTC	TRBJ2-1	TRBV7-2	once	TRBD1
CASSSPGSGNTIYF	TGTGCCAGCAGTTCCCCCGGCTCTGGAAACACCATATATTTT	TRBJ1-3	TRBV28	NA	NA
CASSTHRGFTEENTEAFF	TGTGCCAGCAGCACCCACAGGGGGTTTACTGAGGAGAACACTGAAGCTTTCTTT	TRBJ1-1	TRBV11-2	NA	TRBD1
CASSPATIGNQPQHF	TGTGCCAGCAGCCCCGCGACAATAGGCAATCAGCCCCAGCATTTT	TRBJ1-5	TRBV7-2	NA	NA
CASSVAGQGGNEQFF	TGTGCCAGCAGCGTAGCTGGCCAGGGAGGCAATGAGCAGTTCTTC	TRBJ2-1	TRBV9	NA	NA
CAWQLDTSLGNTIYF	TGTGCCTGGCAATTAGACACATCACTGGGAAACACCATATATTTT	TRBJ1-3	TRBV30	NA	NA
CASSRGLAGVYEQYF	TGTGCCAGCAGCCGCGGCTTGGCAGGGGTGTACGAGCAGTACTTC	TRBJ2-7	TRBV5-4	NA	NA
CASSPRTGVGNEQFF	TGTGCCAGCAGTCCCCGGACAGGGGTAGGCAATGAGCAGTTCTTC	TRBJ2-1	TRBV6-6	medium-sized	TRBD1
CASSVAGDSSYEQYF	TGTGCCAGCAGCGTAGCGGGGGATAGCTCCTACGAGCAGTACTTC	TRBJ2-7	TRBV9	NA	NA
CAWSIQGRRAFF	TGTGCCTGGAGTATCCAGGGGCGAAGGGCTTTCTTT	TRBJ1-1	TRBV30	NA	NA
CASTPRGGNTEAFF	TGTGCCAGCACCCCCCGTGGCGGTAACACTGAAGCTTTCTTT	TRBJ1-1	TRBV9	NA	NA
CASSQDYGLGAHGLNTQYF	TGCGCCAGCAGCCAAGATTACGGTCTGGGGGCCCACGGTCTCAATACGCAGTATTTT	TRBJ2-3	TRBV4-3	once	NA
CASSLAGVEYNEQFF	TGCGCCAGCAGCCTAGCGGGAGTAGAATACAATGAGCAGTTCTTC	TRBJ2-1	TRBV4-1	NA	TRBD2
CASSLGAGTGNTIYF	TGTGCCAGCAGTTTGGGGGCAGGGACTGGAAACACCATATATTTT	TRBJ1-3	TRBV28	once	NA
CASSYGGAYEQYF	TGTGCCAGCAGTTACGGGGGAGCCTACGAGCAGTACTTC	TRBJ2-7	TRBV27	NA	NA
CATSDYYSESPQHF	TGTGCCACCAGTGATTATTATTCGGAGTCGCCCCAGCATTTT	TRBJ1-5	TRBV24-1	NA	NA
CATSDRLAGDGEQFF	TGTGCCACCAGTGATCGACTAGCGGGAGACGGTGAGCAGTTCTTC	TRBJ2-1	TRBV24-1	once	TRBD2
CASSYGVADSTDTQYF	TGTGCCAGCAGTTACGGAGTAGCGGATAGCACAGATACGCAGTATTTT	TRBJ2-3	TRBV6-2/TRBV6-3	medium-sized	NA
CASSWGRLAGETGELFF	TGCGCCAGCAGCTGGGGGAGACTAGCGGGAGAGACCGGGGAGCTGTTTTTT	TRBJ2-2	TRBV5-1	NA	TRBD2
CASSHFGQGRNQPQHF	TGTGCCAGCAGCCATTTTGGACAGGGACGCAATCAGCCCCAGCATTTT	TRBJ1-5	TRBV7-8	many	TRBD1
CASSLDGGNQPQHF	TGCGCCAGCAGCTTGGATGGAGGTAATCAGCCCCAGCATTTT	TRBJ1-5	TRBV5-1	once	NA
CASSVRQGDTEAFF	TGTGCCAGCAGCGTTAGACAGGGTGACACTGAAGCTTTCTTT	TRBJ1-1	TRBV11-1	NA	TRBD1
CASSLTTDTQYF	TGTGCCAGCAGCCTAACTACAGATACGCAGTATTTT	TRBJ2-3	TRBV9	NA	NA
CASSQDRDEQYF	TGTGCCAGCAGCCAGGACAGGGACGAGCAGTACTTC	TRBJ2-7	TRBV2	NA	TRBD1
CATSDPETDTQYF	TGTGCCACCAGTGATCCAGAAACAGATACGCAGTATTTT	TRBJ2-3	TRBV24-1	NA	NA
CASSVGQGINPEQYF	TGCGCCAGCAGCGTCGGACAGGGAATTAATCCCGAGCAGTACTTC	TRBJ2-7	TRBV5-1	few	TRBD1
CAWTTQVEANGYTF	TGTGCCTGGACCACCCAGGTGGAGGCGAATGGCTACACCTTC	TRBJ1-2	TRBV30	once	NA
CASGGKRTDTQYF	TGTGCCAGCGGAGGGAAGAGGACAGATACGCAGTATTTT	TRBJ2-3	TRBV6-5	NA	NA
CAISEEGRGPEAFF	TGTGCCATCAGTGAGGAAGGGAGGGGCCCTGAAGCTTTCTTT	TRBJ1-1	TRBV10-3	NA	NA
CASRGLAANEQFF	TGTGCCAGCAGGGGACTAGCGGCTAATGAGCAGTTCTTC	TRBJ2-1	TRBV2	NA	TRBD2
CASSQNEGAQTNEKLFF	TGCGCCAGCAGCCAGAACGAGGGGGCGCAGACTAATGAAAAACTGTTTTTT	TRBJ1-4	TRBV4-1	few	TRBD1
CAWSTGKNTEAFF	TGTGCCTGGAGTACAGGGAAGAACACTGAAGCTTTCTTT	TRBJ1-1	TRBV30	NA	NA
CASSGTSGTDTQYF	TGTGCCAGCAGTGGGACTAGCGGCACAGATACGCAGTATTTT	TRBJ2-3	TRBV6-2/TRBV6-3	few	TRBD2
CAWSYPGYGYTF	TGTGCCTGGAGCTACCCCGGCTATGGCTACACCTTC	TRBJ1-2	TRBV30	NA	NA
CAISEAQGVTGELFF	TGTGCCATCAGTGAAGCGCAGGGGGTCACCGGGGAGCTGTTTTTT	TRBJ2-2	TRBV10-3	NA	TRBD1
CASSPTGATEAFF	TGTGCCAGCAGCCCGACAGGGGCCACTGAAGCTTTCTTT	TRBJ1-1	TRBV13	NA	TRBD1
CASSQEEGFVGGYTF	TGCGCCAGCAGCCAAGAAGAGGGATTCGTGGGGGGCTACACCTTC	TRBJ1-2	TRBV4-1	NA	NA
CASSQGYLGGPGNTIYF	TGTGCCAGCAGTCAGGGATATTTGGGGGGTCCTGGAAACACCATATATTTT	TRBJ1-3	TRBV6-6	NA	NA
CASSLGTANNEQFF	TGTGCCAGCAGCTTAGGGACAGCTAACAATGAGCAGTTCTTC	TRBJ2-1	TRBV7-6	once	NA
CASSPTGTGGIKTGELFF	TGTGCCAGCAGCCCGACCGGGACAGGGGGCATTAAGACCGGGGAGCTGTTTTTT	TRBJ2-2	TRBV7-2	once	TRBD1
CASSLYLGTISYEQYF	TGTGCCAGCAGCCTATACCTCGGGACAATCTCCTACGAGCAGTACTTC	TRBJ2-7	TRBV5-6	NA	NA
CASSEEEDYYGYTF	TGTGCCAGCAGTGAGGAAGAGGACTACTATGGCTACACCTTC	TRBJ1-2	TRBV2	NA	NA